The 23 T cell receptor beta chains below were found in one sample sequenced in a study of identical twins. TCRdb itself ran the 5' RACE reads through MiXCR, one entry per CDR3 protein. Among hundreds of thousands of distinct CDR3 sequences listed, 15% to 20% were seen once. Separately, the same data were catalogued under a study of T cells expressing NK-cell markers.

Sequenced material: PBMCs. These receptors all come from a woman younger than 35 in good health.

Only one count was recorded for this clonotype. The junction shows a germline mismatch at one end, possibly a read error. The chain carries TRBV7-9 and TRBJ1-5, with a weak D call TRBD1 (6 bases). The CDR3 covers 16 residues. CDR1 and CDR2 (germline): SEHNR, FQNEAQ (reference sequence). CDR3 sequence: CASSLALGGRGVPKHF. CDR3 nucleotide sequence: TGTGCCAGCAGCCTCGCGTTAGGGGGGCGCGGTGTGCCCAAGCATTTT.

The chain recombines TRBV5-1 with TRBJ1-2; D remains ambiguous. V lost 1 base to trimming and J lost 7 bases, with 5 bases between them. Germline loops: CDR1 SGHRS, CDR2 YFSETQ. This CDR3 is 11 amino acids long. The CDR3 sequence: CASSLNTGYTF. The CDR3 nucleotides read TGCGCCAGCAGCTTGAATACTGGCTACACCTTC.

This clonotype was counted only a few times. The chain joins TRBV5-1 to TRBJ1-6; a weak D match, TRBD1 (5 bases). This CDR3 is built from 13 residues. CDR1 and CDR2 (germline): SGHRS, YFSETQ. Trimming stripped 1 base from V and 8 bases from J, with 7 bases between. CDR3 region: CASSLRRDSPLHF. CDR3 DNA: TGCGCCAGCAGCTTGCGCAGGGATTCACCCCTCCACTTT.

There are a few counts of this clonotype. The V and J genes are TRBV7-2 and TRBJ1-1; D gene uncertain. V was pared by 3 bases and J by 6 bases, with 14 bases between. The CDR3 is made up of 14 amino acids. The germline V gene has CDR1 SGHTA and CDR2 FQGNSA. The CDR3: CASSLDVSYAEAFF. DNA for the CDR3: TGTGCCAGCAGCTTGGATGTTTCTTACGCTGAAGCTTTCTTT.

This chain links TRBV27 with TRBJ2-3; 9 bases match TRBD1. The CDR3 covers 15 residues. The germline gives CDR1 MNHEY, CDR2 SMNVEV (reference sequence). J gave up 5 bases and V 4 bases, and 7 bases lay outside the gene matches. The CDR3 loop reads CASSSGTGFKDTQYF. Written as DNA, the CDR3 is TGTGCCAGCAGTTCCGGGACAGGGTTTAAAGATACGCAGTATTTT.

This clonotype was seen a few times. The DNA for the CDR3 is TGTGCCAGCAGACACTCAGGGTTCCCAGAGACCCAGTACTTC. Encoded protein: CASRHSGFPETQYF. The chain links TRBV12-3 or TRBV12-4 to TRBJ2-5, with D maybe TRBD1 (5 bases). The length of the CDR3 is 14 residues. V was cut by 6 bases and J by 4 bases, with 15 bases left in between.

This rearrangement joins TRBV6-1 to TRBJ2-7; 10 nucleotides align to TRBD2. CDR3 length: 15 amino acids. Germline V gives CDR1 MNHNS, CDR2 SASEGT. V shed 7 bases and J 2 bases; nucleotides not matched to a gene: 8. CDR3 in DNA: TGTGCCAGCAAGGTAGTAGCGGGGGGAACCTACGAGCAGTACTTC. Translated, it gives CASKVVAGGTYEQYF.

The V call is TRBV12-3 or TRBV12-4, the J call TRBJ1-4; the match to TRBD1 covers 9 bases. The V segment lost 5 bases and the J segment 6 bases; nucleotides outside the gene matches: 4. This CDR3 region has 14 residues. CDR3 in amino acids: CASSKRTGDEKLFF. The CDR3 DNA follows: TGTGCCAGCAGTAAGCGGACAGGGGATGAAAAACTGTTTTTT.

This clonotype was picked up a small number of times. The chain has TRBV7-9 and TRBJ2-3, with unresolved D. Trimming removed 2 bases at V and 2 bases at J, with 8 bases between. Germline CDR1 is SEHNR and CDR2 is FQNEAQ (reference sequence). The CDR3 runs 14 residues. The CDR3 loop is CASSLTAYTDTQYF. In DNA, the CDR3 is TGTGCCAGCAGCTTAACTGCCTACACAGATACGCAGTATTTT. Drawing the rest from reference TRBV7-9 and TRBJ2-3, the complete variable domain is DTGVSQNPRHKITKRGQNVTFRCDPISEHNRLYWYRQTLGQGPEFLTYFQNEAQLEKSRLLSDRFSAERPKGSFSTLEIQRTEQGDSAMYLCASSLTAYTDTQYFGPGTRLTVL.

The sample holds a few counts of this clonotype. V usage is TRBV12-3 or TRBV12-4 and J usage is TRBJ2-3; either TRBD1 or TRBD2 may fit D (6 bases each). Trimming took 3 bases from V and 4 from J, leaving 14 bases between them. The CDR3 spans 15 residues. The CDR3 protein is CASSLEGDWSDTQYF. In nucleotides, the CDR3 is TGTGCCAGCAGTTTGGAGGGGGATTGGTCAGATACGCAGTATTTT.

The sample holds a few counts of this clonotype. This chain connects TRBV12-3 or TRBV12-4 to TRBJ2-4; a weak D match, TRBD2 (6 bases). This CDR3 is 18 amino acids long. Trimming took off 4 bases at V and 0 bases at J, with 19 bases between the two ends. The CDR3 nucleotides are TGTGCCAGCAGTTCGAGATCACTAGCAGGTCTAGCCAAAAACATTCAGTACTTC. Translation gives CASSSRSLAGLAKNIQYF.

This clonotype has just a few counts. The chain carries TRBV12-3 or TRBV12-4 and TRBJ1-6; TRBD1 matches at 8 bases. The CDR3 length is 11 residues. Unmatched junction bases numbered 5, after V lost 6 bases and J lost 16 bases. CDR3 region: CASSRDRGLHF. As DNA, the CDR3 is TGTGCCAGCAGCCGCGACAGGGGACTCCACTTT.

V is TRBV13 and J is TRBJ2-5; maybe TRBD2 (6 bases). The V and J ends lost 5 bases and 5 bases respectively, with 18 bases between them. CDR3 length: 15 residues. Germline values: CDR1 PRHDT, CDR2 FYEKMQ (reference sequence). The CDR3, as DNA: TGTGCCAGCAGCCCTCGGACCTACAGCGGGGAGACCCAGTACTTC. Amino acids: CASSPRTYSGETQYF.

This clonotype appeared a few times. The chain has TRBV7-9 and TRBJ2-1; 10 bases are shared with TRBD1. The germline V gene has CDR1 SEHNR and CDR2 FQNEAQ (reference sequence). V lost 5 bases, J lost 7 bases, and 5 bases stayed unmatched. The CDR3 runs 14 residues. DNA for the CDR3: TGTGCCAGCAGCAGAGGGACAGGGGAAAATGAGCAGTTCTTC. Protein sequence: CASSRGTGENEQFF. Based on the CDR3 plus reference TRBV7-9 and TRBJ2-1, the full variable domain is DTGVSQNPRHKITKRGQNVTFRCDPISEHNRLYWYRQTLGQGPEFLTYFQNEAQLEKSRLLSDRFSAERPKGSFSTLEIQRTEQGDSAMYLCASSRGTGENEQFFGPGTRLTVL.

This chain joins TRBV5-5 and TRBJ1-2, with D maybe TRBD1 (5 bases). The ends were cut back, 2 bases at V and 4 bases at J, with 18 bases in the middle. In germline, CDR1 is SGHKS, CDR2 YYEKEE (reference sequence). The CDR3 has 16 residues. The chain's CDR3 is CASSFSTADQGYGYTF. The CDR3 DNA is TGTGCCAGCAGCTTCTCGACGGCAGATCAGGGCTATGGCTACACCTTC.

This clonotype appeared a few times. The V gene is TRBV20-1, the J gene TRBJ2-7, with a possible D match to TRBD2 (5 bases). Germline CDR1 and CDR2: DFQATT and SNEGSKA (reference sequence). This CDR3 is 11 amino acids long. Trimming left V 3 bases short and J 8 bases short, with 11 bases between. CDR3 coding DNA: TGCAGTGCTAGGGACTCCGGAAAGCAGTACTTC. Protein product: CSARDSGKQYF.

The chain recombines TRBV25-1 with TRBJ2-3, with 8 bases aligning to TRBD1. V lost 7 bases, J lost 0 bases, and 12 bases stayed unmatched. Germline V CDR1 and CDR2: MGHDK, SYGVNS. This CDR3 region has 17 residues. CDR3 amino acids: CASTEARQGSSTDTQYF. DNA for the CDR3: TGTGCCAGCACAGAAGCTAGACAGGGGTCTAGCACAGATACGCAGTATTTT.

This clonotype has more than one count but fewer than ten. The chain uses TRBV18 and TRBJ2-5; 8 bases are shared with TRBD2. V shed 3 bases, J shed 3 bases, and the junction held 6 bases outside the gene matches. This CDR3 is built from 15 residues. Germline V lookup: CDR1 KGHSH, CDR2 LQKENI. CDR3 residues: CASSPSFGGEETQYF. CDR3 sequence (DNA): TGTGCCAGCTCACCGAGCTTCGGGGGGGAAGAGACCCAGTACTTC. Combining the CDR3 with reference TRBV18 and TRBJ2-5 gives the whole variable domain NAGVMQNPRHLVRRRGQEARLRCSPMKGHSHVYWYRQLPEEGLKFMVYLQKENIIDESGMPKERFSAEFPKEGPSILRIQQVVRGDSAAYFCASSPSFGGEETQYFGPGTRLLVL.

This clonotype was found a few times. This rearrangement joins TRBV6-5 to TRBJ2-7; D is perhaps TRBD2 (6 bases). The V gene's germline CDR1 is MNHEY and CDR2 SVGAGI. The CDR3 sequence is 14 residues long. V dropped 0 bases and J dropped 6 bases, with 12 bases sitting between them. The CDR3 nucleotides read TGTGCCAGCAGTTACTCCCGGGAGCGAGGCGAGCAGTACTTC. Its protein product is CASSYSRERGEQYF.

This clonotype was seen only a few times. The chain is built from TRBV3-1 and TRBJ2-5; no firm D call. This CDR3 has 15 residues. The ends were cut back, 1 base at V and 7 bases at J, with 16 bases in the middle. In germline, CDR1 is LGHDT, CDR2 YNNKEL (reference sequence). As DNA, the CDR3 is TGTGCCAGCAGCCAAGGGGTCGGCCCCTCCGGGACCCAGTACTTC. Protein product: CASSQGVGPSGTQYF.

This clonotype was recorded a few times. The chain has TRBV12-3 or TRBV12-4 and TRBJ1-5, with D tentatively TRBD1 (5 bases). The germline V and J ends were trimmed by 0 bases and 0 bases, with 9 bases remaining between them. The CDR3 consists of 16 residues. The CDR3 nucleotides are TGTGCCAGCAGTTTAGCTAATCAGGGTAGCAATCAGCCCCAGCATTTT. It yields the protein CASSLANQGSNQPQHF.

The CDR3 protein is CASSDPANFDTEAFF. Written as DNA, the CDR3 is TGTGCCAGCAGTGACCCGGCCAACTTCGACACTGAAGCTTTCTTT. The genes are TRBV25-1 and TRBJ1-1; the D is unclear. The CDR3 has 15 residues. CDR1 and CDR2 from the germline V gene are MGHDK and SYGVNS. The V end was cut by 3 bases, the J end by 3 bases, with 14 bases between.

This clonotype was detected only a few times. This rearrangement joins TRBV24-1 to TRBJ2-1; D is undetermined. Trimming stripped 9 bases from V and 0 bases from J, with 11 bases between. The CDR3 extends over 14 amino acids. Germline CDR1 reads KGHDR; CDR2 reads SFDVKD. In DNA form, the CDR3 reads TGTGCCACCCCTGACCAGAGCTCCTACAATGAGCAGTTCTTC. This translates into CATPDQSSYNEQFF.